A single sample is the source of the 5 T cell receptor beta chains below, sequenced in a study of somatic mutations in cytotoxic T cells in rheumatoid arthritis. Some clones are missing from TCRdb's copy, which holds only in-frame ones; the method was immunoSEQ multiplex PCR. The sample yields 15,000 to 20,000 clones, around three quarters seen once. Sequencing input: CD8+ T cells sorted from blood. These TCRs come from an adult with rheumatoid arthritis.

The chain joins TRBV6-4 to TRBJ1-6; 7 nucleotides match TRBD1. The germline CDR1 and CDR2 sequences are MRHNA and SNTAGT. This CDR3 spans 15 amino acids. With V trimmed by 0 bases and J by 7 bases, 3 bases remained unmatched. CDR3 loop: CASSDSQGENSPLHF. The CDR3 DNA follows: TGTGCCAGCAGTGACTCGCAGGGGGAGAATTCACCCCTCCACTTT.

The gene calls are TRBV9 and TRBJ2-5; TRBD1 matches 9 bases. With 4 bases clipped from V and 2 bases from J, the junction kept 18 bases outside the gene matches. From germline, CDR1 is SGDLS and CDR2 YYNGEE. The CDR3 is 19 amino acids. As DNA, the CDR3 is TGTGCCAGCAGCACGCCCTTAGAAAATACGGGACAGGGTCAAGAGACCCAGTACTTC. This gives the protein CASSTPLENTGQGQETQYF.

The chain joins TRBV10-1 to TRBJ1-1; possibly TRBD1 for D (6 bases). Germline V gene sequence: CDR1 WNHNN, CDR2 SYGVQD (reference sequence). The length of the CDR3 is 11 residues. V was pared by 6 bases and J by 9 bases, with 11 bases between. The chain's CDR3 is CASSDGGQAFF. In DNA, the CDR3 is TGCGCCAGCAGCGACGGGGGCCAAGCTTTCTTT.

The chain uses TRBV23-1 and TRBJ2-7; weak D call: TRBD1 (5 bases). TRBV23-1 is given ORF status, its function remaining uncertain. The V gene lost 4 bases and the J gene lost 3 bases, with 16 bases spanning the gap. This CDR3 has 15 residues. CDR3 sequence (DNA): TGCGCCAGCAGTCGCCTCAGGGTGGAAGTCTACGAGCAGTACGTC. It encodes CASSRLRVEVYEQYV.

The chain has TRBV6-5 and TRBJ2-1; D might be TRBD1 (6 bases). The ends were cut back, 2 bases at V and 6 bases at J, with 8 bases in the middle. Per the germline V gene, CDR1 is MNHEY and CDR2 is SVGAGI. CDR3 length: 13 residues. CDR3 amino acids: CASSYGQSNEQFF. Written as DNA, the CDR3 is TGTGCCAGCAGTTACGGACAGAGCAATGAGCAGTTCTTC.